The TCR beta chain described here comes from a study of tumor and adjacent non-tumor tissue in lung cancer listed by TCRdb under 2018. Notes on the research overall: The cohort included around twelve adenocarcinoma, 2 squamous cell carcinoma and 1 small cell lung cancer patients. Ages among the 15 or so patients ranged from roughly 30 to 85 years, there were approximately 10 men and 5 women, and disease was at TNM stage I to III. The study compared bulk TCRbeta repertoires from lung tumor tissue and matched distant non-tumor lung tissue of some 15 lung cancer patients. For each patient, one tumor sample and one normal lung sample were taken, giving thirty paired specimens that underwent TCRbeta CDR3 sequencing. Sequencing produced approximately 130 million productive TCRbeta reads in total, an average of approximately 4.5 million reads per sample.

For this clonotype: What this receptor recognizes is not known. The junction shows a germline mismatch at one end, possibly a read error.

RNA was isolated from bulk, unsorted tissue, and RNA quality was assessed with a NanoDrop ND-1000 and an Agilent 2100. Donors were newly diagnosed lung cancer patients admitted for thoracic surgery in China between August and November 2014, without prior chemotherapy. Anyone who had undergone radiotherapy or chemotherapy before, or who had another cancer at the same time, was left out of the study. Pieces of surgical tissue measuring roughly 1-2.3 cm3 were kept in RNAlater solution and stored at -80 degrees C until use. Overall results and qualifications from the work: Neither the sequencing platform nor unique molecular identifiers are mentioned in the methods. Because peripheral blood was not sequenced, the blood TCRbeta repertoires of the lung cancer patients in the study went unexamined. A significantly larger cumulative share of the repertoire was made up by the top 100 clones in normal lung than in tumor tissue. Tumor tissue showed significantly higher TCR diversity (inverse Simpson) than normal lung tissue, at 431.37 vs 166.20 (P = 0.0075, Mann-Whitney U test). With only approximately 15 patients in the cohort, the authors noted that larger samples and more detailed clinical data are needed. TCR diversity was significantly higher in younger patients, and greater tumor TCR diversity was associated with shorter overall survival and shorter disease-free survival.

The CDR3 covers 16 residues, taking in both the cysteine and the phenylalanine. CDR3 DNA only is kept here, 48 bases in frame from base 1. Looking up the germline V gene (reference sequence) yields CDR1 DFQATT and CDR2 SNEGSKA. Libraries were built with multiplex PCR. The data were produced on an Illumina HiSeq 2500. TCRbeta libraries were built by three rounds of nested PCR using primers (Table S4), following protocols modified from ARM-PCR. PCR products of 200-500 bp were gel-excised and purified with the QIAquick gel extraction kit before sequencing. As for how the authors treated the data: Reads were cleaned with Trimmomatic, merged with FLASH into complete CDR3 sequences, and assigned to V(D)J germline segments with MiTCR. Clonal diversity was calculated as the inverse Simpson's index using VDJtools. In-frame sequences without a premature stop codon were defined as productive reads. TCRdb applied fastp at Q25 and MiXCR to the public reads, then kept only in-frame beta chains. All rows with the same CDR3 protein become a single entry with the most common DNA and genes. These V and J calls originate from TCRdb's pipeline instead of the authors' own analysis. Across this sample there are approximately 110,000 distinct CDR3 sequences, with 75% seen only once. The ten largest clones take up under 45% of the sample.

The sequenced sample was lung tumor tissue. This chain is built from TRBV20-1 and TRBJ2-4; 7 nucleotides in the junction match TRBD2. The source of this sequence is an older woman with non-small cell lung cancer. The DNA is TGCAGTGCTAGAGATAAGGGAGCGGGACGAGTGGACATACAGTACTTC. The resulting protein is CSARDKGAGRVDIQYF.